This T cell receptor (beta chain) was recorded in a study of T cells in Graves' hyperthyroidism and ophthalmopathy. The V and J ends lost 6 bases and 5 bases, in that order; junction bases with no gene match: 6. This CDR3 has 12 residues. Germline CDR1 and CDR2: SQVTM and ANQGSEA. A few counts support this clonotype. Its antigen is still unknown. Graves' hyperthyroidism was deemed stable given no ophthalmopathy progression within 18 months. Patients aged 18 to 65 had newly diagnosed hyperthyroidism that had lasted under 2 months. Not enrolled were patients with uncontrolled infection, other autoimmune disease, pregnancy or lactation. Template material for amplifying TCR beta CDR3 regions consisted of RNA transcripts. Initially, a first-round RT-PCR of the TCR CDR3 employed the HTBI primer set. In TCRdb, the multiplex PCR reads were re-called with MiXCR into one record per CDR3 protein. The sample lists roughly 300,000 distinct CDR3 sequences, approximately 22% seen once, with roughly 52% in the top ten.

Notes on the study in general: Most thyroid clonotypes that were expanded above 0.001 also turned up in blood.

The origin of this receptor is a woman aged 45-65 years with Graves' hyperthyroidism. The specimen sequenced was blood. The chain is built from TRBV29-1 and TRBJ2-5; 7 bases are a match to TRBD2. CDR3: CSVGTGGETQYF. Written as DNA, the CDR3 is TGCAGCGTCGGGACCGGGGGGGAGACCCAGTACTTC. The full variable domain, completed using reference TRBV29-1 and TRBJ2-5, is SAVISQKPSRDICQRGTSLTIQCQVDSQVTMMFWYRQQPGQSLTLIATANQGSEATYESGFVIDKFPISRPNLTFSTLTVSNMSPEDSSIYLCSVGTGGETQYFGPGTRLLVL.